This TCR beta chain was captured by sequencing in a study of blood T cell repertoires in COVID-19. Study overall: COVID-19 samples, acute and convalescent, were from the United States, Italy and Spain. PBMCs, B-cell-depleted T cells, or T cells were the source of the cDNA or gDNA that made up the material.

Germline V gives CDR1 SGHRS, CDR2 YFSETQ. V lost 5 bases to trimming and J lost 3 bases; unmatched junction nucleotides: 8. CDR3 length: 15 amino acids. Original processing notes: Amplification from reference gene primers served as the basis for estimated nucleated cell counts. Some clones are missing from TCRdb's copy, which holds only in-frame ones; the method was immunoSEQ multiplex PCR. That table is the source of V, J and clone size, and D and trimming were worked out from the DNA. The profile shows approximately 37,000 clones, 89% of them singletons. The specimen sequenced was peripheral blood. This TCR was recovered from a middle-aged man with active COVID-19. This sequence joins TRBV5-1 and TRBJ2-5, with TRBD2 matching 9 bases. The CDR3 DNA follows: TGCGCCAGCAGAACGATAGCGGGAGCTAAAGAGACCCAGTACTTC. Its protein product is CASRTIAGAKETQYF. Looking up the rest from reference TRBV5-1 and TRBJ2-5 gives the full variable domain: KAGVTQTPRYLIKTRGQQVTLSCSPISGHRSVSWYQQTPGQGLQFLFEYFSETQRNKGNFPGRFSGRQFSNSRSEMNVSTLELGDSALYLCASRTIAGAKETQYFGPGTRLLVL.